Following are 16 T cell receptor beta chains from one sample sequenced in a study of neurological immune-mediated disorders (dated by TCRdb to the late 2010s). The protocol used for the library was 5' RACE. The sequencing machine was an Illumina HiSeq 2500. TCRdb trimmed the raw reads at Q25, called clones with MiXCR and kept productive beta chains. Each entry is one CDR3 protein sequence, shown with its most common DNA and genes. The sample table contains 55,000 to 65,000 distinct CDR3 sequences; only one count was recorded for roughly 13% of them. The ten largest clones represent over 8.5% of the sample. Sequenced material: PBMCs. The origin of the receptors is a woman in her sixties with HTLV-1-associated myelopathy (HAM/TSP).

A remark on this clonotype: A much larger clonotype is one base distant, so this may be a read error. V usage is TRBV5-1 and J usage is TRBJ1-6, with D possibly matching TRBD1 (6 bases). The CDR3 runs 18 residues. Trimming removed 5 bases at V and 0 bases at J, with 18 bases between. Germline CDR1 reads SGHRS; CDR2 reads YFSETQ. The CDR3 DNA follows: TGCGCCAGCAGATGGGGGCGGCAGGCGGACTCCTATAATTCACCCCTCCACTTT. This codes for CASRWGRQADSYNSPLHF.

The sample holds many counts of this clonotype. The rearrangement uses TRBV5-1 and TRBJ2-7, with a weak D call TRBD2 (6 bases). The CDR3 sequence is 16 residues long. Germline V gene data show CDR1 as SGHRS and CDR2 as YFSETQ. V lost 1 base and J lost 0, with 14 bases in between. The CDR3 loop is CASSLRGLPSSYEQYF. In DNA form, the CDR3 reads TGCGCCAGCAGCTTGAGGGGACTTCCGAGCTCCTACGAGCAGTACTTC.

This clonotype was detected ten times or more. CDR3: CSVRGRADTQYF. For the CDR3, the DNA is TGCAGCGTTCGCGGGAGGGCAGATACGCAGTATTTT. The genes are TRBV29-1 and TRBJ2-3; 9 bases line up with TRBD2. The CDR3 consists of 12 residues. CDR1 SQVTM and CDR2 ANQGSEA come from the germline V gene. V shed 5 bases and J 4 bases; nucleotides not matched to a gene: 1.

The rearrangement uses TRBV10-3 and TRBJ2-5; no reliable D call. This CDR3 comprises 11 residues. The germline V gene encodes CDR1 ENHRY and CDR2 SYGVKD. The germline V and J ends were trimmed by 11 bases and 5 bases, with 12 bases remaining between them. The CDR3 bases are TGTGCCGGGTCAAGTGGGGAGACCCAGTACTTC. This codes for CAGSSGETQYF.

This chain uses TRBV11-2 with TRBJ1-4; no firm D call. Trimming cost V 1 base and J 0 bases, with 21 bases left between them. Germline CDR1 and CDR2: SGHAT and FQNNGV. This CDR3 has 20 residues. CDR3 in amino acids: CASSLVGPWAAKATNEKLFF. The CDR3 DNA reads as TGTGCCAGCAGCTTAGTGGGCCCGTGGGCCGCGAAGGCAACTAATGAAAAACTGTTTTTT.

A note on this clonotype: The junction and the germline gene differ at one end; a read error may be behind it. The rearrangement joins TRBV5-1 to TRBJ1-1; the D gene is possibly TRBD1 (5 bases). This CDR3 contains 17 residues. Germline V gives CDR1 SGHRS, CDR2 YFSETQ. The CDR3 sequence: CASSSTVAKRMNTEAFF. DNA for the CDR3: TGTGCCAGCAGCTCGACAGTGGCAAAACGTATGAACACTGAAGCTTTCTTT.

A few counts support this clonotype. The chain joins TRBV7-9 to TRBJ2-1, with TRBD2 matching over 9 bases. The junction had 6 bases not matched to a gene; V was cut back by 5 bases and J by 4 bases. CDR3 length equals 15 residues. Germline CDR1 reads SEHNR; CDR2 reads FQNEAQ (reference sequence). The CDR3 coding sequence is TGTGCCAGCAGCCGCCGGACTAGCGAATACAATGAGCAGTTCTTC. It specifies CASSRRTSEYNEQFF.

This clonotype was recorded at least ten times. The V call is TRBV5-1, the J call TRBJ1-5; the D gene is possibly TRBD1 (6 bases). The CDR3 totals 15 residues. The germline V gene has CDR1 SGHRS and CDR2 YFSETQ. V was shortened by 4 bases and J by 6 bases, with 17 bases between the two germline ends. The CDR3 reads CASSIAGAPLQPQHF. CDR3 nucleotide sequence: TGCGCCAGCAGCATCGCAGGGGCCCCTCTTCAGCCCCAGCATTTT.

This clonotype came up many times. The chain is built from TRBV5-1 and TRBJ2-7, with TRBD2 matching over 7 bases. V was pared by 4 bases and J by 0 bases, with 25 bases of the junction left unmatched. Germline lookup yields CDR1 SGHRS and CDR2 YFSETQ. The CDR3 has 21 residues. The CDR3 reads CASSAVGGGASGRGSSYEQYF. The CDR3 DNA reads as TGCGCCAGCAGCGCGGTGGGGGGTGGCGCTAGCGGCCGAGGGAGCTCCTACGAGCAGTACTTC.

This clonotype was counted ten times or more. The chain recombines TRBV6-5 with TRBJ2-1; 11 bases fit TRBD2. The CDR3 totals 15 residues. The trim removed 5 bases at V and 7 bases at J, leaving 7 bases unmatched. Per germline, CDR1 MNHEY and CDR2 SVGAGI. Here the CDR3 reads CASSRLAGPANEQFF. Written as DNA, the CDR3 is TGTGCCAGCAGTAGACTAGCGGGACCTGCGAATGAGCAGTTCTTC.

This clonotype was observed at least ten times. CDR3 bases: TGCGCCAGCAGCTTGGGGGGGGTCTACACAGATACGCAGTATTTT. As protein: CASSLGGVYTDTQYF. The V gene is TRBV5-1, the J gene TRBJ2-3, with TRBD2 as a possible D gene (6 bases). Germline V gives CDR1 SGHRS, CDR2 YFSETQ. The CDR3 length is 15 residues. Trimming removed 0 bases from V and 2 bases from J, with 10 bases in between.

There are many counts of this clonotype. V gene TRBV12-3 or TRBV12-4 combines with J gene TRBJ2-7; TRBD1 aligns across 9 bases. The ends lost 4 bases at V and 1 base at J; junction bases unmatched: 5. This CDR3 comprises 15 residues. The CDR3, as DNA: TGTGCCAGCAGTTCTACTGACAGGGGGTCCTACGAGCAGTACTTC. It specifies CASSSTDRGSYEQYF.

As for this clonotype: This could be a read error, since a much larger clone is one nucleotide away. The chain recombines TRBV9 with TRBJ1-2; D gene ambiguous. Germline-derived CDR1 and CDR2 are SGDLS and YYNGEE. The CDR3 contains 9 residues. The CDR3 protein is CASGDGHTF. The DNA of the CDR3 is TGTGCCAGCGGGGATGGCCACACCTTC.

This clonotype was detected only a few times. The chain uses TRBV29-1 and TRBJ2-7; D unclear. Germline CDR1 and CDR2: SQVTM and ANQGSEA. The V end lost 0 bases, the J end lost 5 bases, and 11 bases lay between the germline ends. CDR3 size: 13 residues. The CDR3 loop reads CSVEDSARNEQYF. For the CDR3, the DNA is TGCAGCGTTGAAGATTCAGCAAGGAACGAGCAGTACTTC.

This clonotype showed up many times. The chain is built from TRBV5-5 and TRBJ2-3, with 7 nucleotides matching TRBD1. CDR3 length: 15 residues. V shed 4 bases and J 2 bases; nucleotides not matched to a gene: 7. The germline V gene has CDR1 SGHKS and CDR2 YYEKEE (reference sequence). CDR3: CASSPWGQNTDTQYF. The CDR3 DNA sequence: TGTGCCAGCAGCCCCTGGGGACAGAACACAGATACGCAGTATTTT.

Ten or more counts support this clonotype. The rearrangement links TRBV14 to TRBJ1-2; D call uncertain. This CDR3 is built from 13 residues. The V gene's germline CDR1 is SGHDN and CDR2 FVKESK. The V gene lost 4 bases and the J gene lost 0 bases, with 6 bases spanning the gap. Written as DNA, the CDR3 is TGTGCCAGCAGCCTTCAATCTAACTATGGCTACACCTTC. This gives the protein CASSLQSNYGYTF.